The clone carrying this TCR beta chain was counted ten times or more. Time point here: healthy volunteer bleed at 2 weeks. Researchers extracted total RNA from unfractionated whole blood. TCRdb recomputed calls from the RACE reads with MiXCR, one row per CDR3 protein. The repertoire holds about 31,000 distinct CDR3 sequences, with about 7% as singletons. V lost 11 bases to trimming and J lost 5 bases; unmatched junction nucleotides: 7. CDR1 is SGHTA, CDR2 FQGNSA, per germline. The CDR3 has 13 residues. This record belongs to a study of human T cells and chemical hapten exposure. This rearrangement joins TRBV7-2 to TRBJ1-5; 9 positions agree with TRBD1. This sequence originates from a human donor in good health. Some clones in this sample may be carry-over from other donors' samples. The sequencing sample was made of whole blood. CDR3 region: CAGGTGNDQPQHF. The CDR3 coding sequence is TGTGCCGGCGGGACAGGGAATGATCAGCCCCAGCATTTT. Based on the CDR3 plus reference TRBV7-2 and TRBJ1-5, the full variable domain is GAGVSQSPSNKVTEKGKDVELRCDPISGHTALYWYRQSLGQGLEFLIYFQGNSAPDKSGLPSDRFSAERTGGSVSTLTIQRTQQEDSAVYLCAGGTGNDQPQHFGDGTRLSIL.